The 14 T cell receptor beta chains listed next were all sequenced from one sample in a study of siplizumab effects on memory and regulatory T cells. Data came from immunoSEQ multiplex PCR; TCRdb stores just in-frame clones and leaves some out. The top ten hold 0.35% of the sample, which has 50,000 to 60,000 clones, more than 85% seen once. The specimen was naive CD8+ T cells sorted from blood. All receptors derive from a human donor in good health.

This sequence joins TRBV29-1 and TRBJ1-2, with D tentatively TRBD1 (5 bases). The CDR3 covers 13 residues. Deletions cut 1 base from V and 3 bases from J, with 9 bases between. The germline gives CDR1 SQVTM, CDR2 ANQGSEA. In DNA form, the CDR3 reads TGCAGCGTTGAAGGGACATACTACTATGGCTACACCTTC. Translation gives CSVEGTYYYGYTF.

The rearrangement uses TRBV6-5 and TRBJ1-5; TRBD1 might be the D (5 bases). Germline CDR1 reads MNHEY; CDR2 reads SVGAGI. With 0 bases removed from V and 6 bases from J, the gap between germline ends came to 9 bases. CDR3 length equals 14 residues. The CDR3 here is CASSYSGVGQPQHF. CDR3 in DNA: TGTGCCAGCAGTTACTCGGGGGTCGGTCAGCCCCAGCATTTT.

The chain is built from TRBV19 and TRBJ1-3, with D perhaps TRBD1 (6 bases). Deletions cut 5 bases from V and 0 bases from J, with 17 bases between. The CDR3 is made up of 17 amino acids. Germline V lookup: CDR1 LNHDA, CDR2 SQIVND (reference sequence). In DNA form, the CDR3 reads TGTGCCAGTAGTGTCTCCACCAGGGGAAGCTCTGGAAACACCATATATTTT. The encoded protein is CASSVSTRGSSGNTIYF.

The CDR3: CASSVEPESEQFF. The CDR3 DNA is TGTGCCAGCAGCGTAGAGCCTGAATCGGAGCAGTTCTTC. V gene TRBV9 combines with J gene TRBJ2-1; unclear D gene. Trimming removed 0 bases at V and 10 bases at J, with 11 bases between. This CDR3 spans 13 amino acids. Germline V gene lookup returns CDR1 SGDLS and CDR2 YYNGEE.

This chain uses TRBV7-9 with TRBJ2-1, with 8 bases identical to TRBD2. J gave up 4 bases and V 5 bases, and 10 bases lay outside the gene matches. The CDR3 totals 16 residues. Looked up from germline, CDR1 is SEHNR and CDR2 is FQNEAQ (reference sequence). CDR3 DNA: TGTGCCAGCAGCCCTAATAGCGGGGCCTCTTACAATGAGCAGTTCTTC. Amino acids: CASSPNSGASYNEQFF.

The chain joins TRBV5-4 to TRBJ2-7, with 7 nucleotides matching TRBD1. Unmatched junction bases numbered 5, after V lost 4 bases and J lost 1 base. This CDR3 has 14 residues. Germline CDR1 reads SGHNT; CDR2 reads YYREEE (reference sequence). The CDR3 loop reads CASSPPDRSYEQYF. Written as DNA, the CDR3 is TGTGCCAGCAGCCCCCCGGACAGGTCCTACGAGCAGTACTTC.

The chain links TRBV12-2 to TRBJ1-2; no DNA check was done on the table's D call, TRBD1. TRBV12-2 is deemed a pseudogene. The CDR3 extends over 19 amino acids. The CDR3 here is CASRLDSLRKGASSNGYTF. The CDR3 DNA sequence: TGTGCAAGTCGCTTAGATTCCCTTAGGAAGGGGGCAAGCAGTAACGGCTACACCTTC.

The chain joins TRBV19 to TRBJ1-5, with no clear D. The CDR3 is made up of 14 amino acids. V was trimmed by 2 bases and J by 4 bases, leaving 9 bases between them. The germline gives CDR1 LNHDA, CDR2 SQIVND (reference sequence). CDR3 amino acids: CASSIILANQPQHF. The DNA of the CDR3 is TGTGCCAGTAGTATAATTCTGGCGAATCAGCCCCAGCATTTT.

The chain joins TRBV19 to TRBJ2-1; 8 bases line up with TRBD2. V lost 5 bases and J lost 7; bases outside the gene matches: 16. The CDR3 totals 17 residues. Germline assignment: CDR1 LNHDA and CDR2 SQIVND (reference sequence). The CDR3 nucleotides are TGTGCCAGTAGTCTACCCGGACTACCGGGAGGGGTTAATGAGCAGTTCTTC. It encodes CASSLPGLPGGVNEQFF.

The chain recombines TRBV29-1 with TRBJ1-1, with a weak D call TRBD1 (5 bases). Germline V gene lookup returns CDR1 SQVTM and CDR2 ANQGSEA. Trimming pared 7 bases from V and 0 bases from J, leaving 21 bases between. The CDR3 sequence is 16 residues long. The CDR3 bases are TGCAGCGCCTATGCCGACAGCACGACCTTGAACACTGAAGCTTTCTTT. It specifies CSAYADSTTLNTEAFF. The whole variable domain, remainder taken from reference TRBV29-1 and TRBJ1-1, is SAVISQKPSRDICQRGTSLTIQCQVDSQVTMMFWYRQQPGQSLTLIATANQGSEATYESGFVIDKFPISRPNLTFSTLTVSNMSPEDSSIYLCSAYADSTTLNTEAFFGQGTRLTVV.

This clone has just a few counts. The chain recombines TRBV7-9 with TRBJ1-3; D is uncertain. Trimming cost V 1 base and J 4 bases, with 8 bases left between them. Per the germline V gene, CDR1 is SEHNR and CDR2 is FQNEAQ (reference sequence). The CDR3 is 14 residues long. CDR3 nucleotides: TGTGCCAGCAGCTTAGTTGCTTCAGGAAACACCATATATTTT. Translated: CASSLVASGNTIYF.

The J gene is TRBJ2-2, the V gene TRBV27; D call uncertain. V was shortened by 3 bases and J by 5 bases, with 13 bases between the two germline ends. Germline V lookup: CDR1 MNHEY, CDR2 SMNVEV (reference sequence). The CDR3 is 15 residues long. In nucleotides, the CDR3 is TGTGCCAGCAGTTTGGGAACCCTCTCGACCGGGGAGCTGTTTTTT. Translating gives CASSLGTLSTGELFF.

CDR3 in DNA: TGTGCCAGCAGTCCCCTCCTGGACAGGGGGCGGCAGTATTTT. Translated, it gives CASSPLLDRGRQYF. The chain joins TRBV6-5 to TRBJ2-3, with 11 bases identical to TRBD1. The V segment lost 5 bases and the J segment 11 bases; nucleotides outside the gene matches: 9. The CDR3 contains 14 residues. Germline assignment: CDR1 MNHEY and CDR2 SVGAGI.

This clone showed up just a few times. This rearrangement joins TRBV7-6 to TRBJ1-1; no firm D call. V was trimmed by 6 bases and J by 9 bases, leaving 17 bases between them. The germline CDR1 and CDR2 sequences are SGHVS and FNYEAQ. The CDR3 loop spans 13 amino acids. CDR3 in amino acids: CASSPRSDQQAFF. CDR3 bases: TGTGCCAGCAGTCCTAGGTCCGATCAACAAGCTTTCTTT. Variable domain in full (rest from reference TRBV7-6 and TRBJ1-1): GAGVSQSPRYKVTKRGQDVALRCDPISGHVSLYWYRQALGQGPEFLTYFNYEAQQDKSGLPNDRFSAERPEGSISTLTIQRTEQRDSAMYRCASSPRSDQQAFFGQGTRLTVV.